This T cell receptor (beta chain) was found in a study of T cells after yellow fever vaccination. About the study: SMART-Seq v4 Ultra Low Input prepared libraries from low-cell fractions. Overall study findings and caveats: FACS-sorted repertoires could contain abundant clonotypes contaminating from the bulk population. Once the booster was given, most primary-vaccination clones reappeared, at 95% to 98% for CD4 and over 75% for CD8.

This clonotype was found a few times. Its antigen is unidentified. 5'RACE template switching produced TCR cDNA carrying a universal primer site and UMIs. TCRdb reprocessed the 5' RACE reads via MiXCR and lists one record per CDR3 protein. Among about 160,000 distinct CDR3 sequences listed, about 7% were seen once. V was shortened by 0 bases and J by 0 bases, with 9 bases between the two germline ends. There are 15 residues in the CDR3. Germline V lookup: CDR1 SGHNT, CDR2 YYREEE (reference sequence). The source was CD4+ T cells sorted from PBMCs, collected around 5 days after the first yellow fever vaccination. The sequence came from a man younger than 35 who received the YFV17D yellow fever vaccine. This chain links TRBV5-4 with TRBJ1-1; possibly TRBD1 for D (5 bases). The CDR3 spells CASSLARGLNTEAFF. The CDR3 region has the DNA TGTGCCAGCAGCTTGGCCCGGGGGTTGAACACTGAAGCTTTCTTT.